The 23 T cell receptor beta chains in this list originate from one sample, sequenced in a study of T cell responses to AZD1222 COVID-19 vaccine. Libraries were prepared by immunoSEQ multiplex PCR; TCRdb keeps only in-frame clonotypes and omits some of them. The repertoire has about 140,000 clones, 92% of them found once; the top ten carry roughly 4%. The sequencing here drew on peripheral blood, taken 28 days after the second AZD1222 dose. The receptors were gathered from an adult who received the AZD1222 COVID-19 vaccine.

The chain is built from TRBV6-4 and TRBJ2-3; 7 bases line up with TRBD2. This CDR3 region has 14 residues. Germline V gene data show CDR1 as MRHNA and CDR2 as SNTAGT. V shed 2 bases and J 1 base; nucleotides not matched to a gene: 0. CDR3: CASSDAGGTDTQYF. The CDR3 region has the DNA TGTGCCAGCAGTGACGCGGGAGGCACAGATACGCAGTATTTT.

The chain uses TRBV7-2 and TRBJ1-5; unclear D gene. Trimming took off 4 bases at V and 2 bases at J, with 9 bases between the two ends. Germline CDR1 is SGHTA and CDR2 is FQGNSA. This CDR3 has 14 amino acids. CDR3 sequence reads: CASSSEWGNQPQHF. CDR3 DNA sequence: TGTGCCAGCAGCTCGGAATGGGGCAATCAGCCCCAGCATTTT.

V and J are TRBV27 and TRBJ1-2, with D unresolved. The CDR3 has 13 amino acids. Trimming removed 6 bases from V and 7 bases from J, with 15 bases in between. CDR1 is MNHEY, CDR2 SMNVEV, per germline (reference sequence). This CDR3 is CASSTPMGSGYTF. The CDR3 DNA reads as TGTGCCAGCAGCACCCCCATGGGGAGTGGCTACACCTTC.

The CDR3 loop is CASSGTASGNTEAFF. Written as DNA, the CDR3 is TGTGCCAGCAGCGGGACGGCGTCTGGGAACACTGAAGCTTTCTTT. This rearrangement joins TRBV9 to TRBJ1-1; unclear D gene. V lost 3 bases and J lost 1, with 13 bases in between. Germline V CDR1 and CDR2: SGDLS, YYNGEE. This CDR3 spans 15 amino acids.

The V and J genes are TRBV7-2 and TRBJ2-7, with TRBD2 as a possible D gene (5 bases). This CDR3 has 13 amino acids. Deletions cut 4 bases from V and 7 bases from J, with 14 bases between. CDR1 and CDR2 from the germline V gene are SGHTA and FQGNSA. CDR3 region: CASSSPYWEEQYF. The CDR3 DNA sequence: TGTGCCAGCAGCTCCCCCTATTGGGAGGAGCAGTACTTC.

In nucleotides, the CDR3 is TGCGCCAGCAGCAGGGTTTCACAGGGGAAGTTGGAGACCCAGTACTTC. This gives the protein CASSRVSQGKLETQYF. V is TRBV5-1 and J is TRBJ2-5; 7 bases fit TRBD1. Germline V gene lookup returns CDR1 SGHRS and CDR2 YFSETQ. The CDR3 has 16 residues. The junction had 14 bases not matched to a gene; V was cut back by 4 bases and J by 5 bases.

The V and J genes are TRBV3-1 (or the pseudogene TRBV3-2) and TRBJ2-1, with TRBD2 matching 7 bases. Germline V lookup: CDR1 LGHDT, CDR2 YNNKEL (reference sequence). The V gene end was trimmed by 1 base and the J gene end by 16 bases; junction bases not matched to a gene: 10. CDR3 length equals 13 residues. CDR3 nucleotide sequence: TGTGCCAGCAGCCAAGGAGGACTAGAAGTACCCTTCTTC. As protein: CASSQGGLEVPFF.

V and J are TRBV5-4 and TRBJ1-6; D is perhaps TRBD1 (5 bases). The V gene's germline CDR1 is SGHNT and CDR2 YYREEE (reference sequence). This CDR3 region has 16 residues. V was clipped by 0 bases and J by 0 bases, with 7 bases between them. For the CDR3, the DNA is TGTGCCAGCAGCTTGGGGGACGGCTCCTATAATTCACCCCTCCACTTT. Its protein is CASSLGDGSYNSPLHF.

This clone was detected once. V and J are TRBV10-3 and TRBJ1-2; the match to TRBD1 covers 7 bases. The CDR3 extends over 14 amino acids. Germline CDR1 is ENHRY and CDR2 is SYGVKD. V lost 9 bases and J lost 8; bases outside the gene matches: 15. The CDR3 nucleotides are TGTGCCATTGAGAACAGGGGACGAGCAGGGGGCTACACCTTC. This encodes CAIENRGRAGGYTF.

The gene calls are TRBV2 and TRBJ2-7; 10 bases match TRBD1. V shed 3 bases, J shed 3 bases, and the junction held 2 bases outside the gene matches. CDR1 and CDR2 (germline): SNHLY, FYNNEI. This CDR3 is built from 14 residues. As DNA, the CDR3 is TGTGCCAGCAGTGAGGGACAGGGGTACTACGAGCAGTACTTC. Protein product: CASSEGQGYYEQYF.

The gene calls are TRBV7-2 and TRBJ2-5, with 11 bases matching TRBD2. The CDR3 covers 16 residues. Germline V lookup: CDR1 SGHTA, CDR2 FQGNSA. V lost 3 bases and J lost 5; bases outside the gene matches: 8. CDR3 sequence: CASSLGLAEIQETQYF. The CDR3 nucleotides read TGTGCCAGCAGCTTGGGACTAGCGGAAATTCAGGAGACCCAGTACTTC. The variable domain in full, with the rest retrieved from reference TRBV7-2 and TRBJ2-5, is GAGVSQSPSNKVTEKGKDVELRCDPISGHTALYWYRQSLGQGLEFLIYFQGNSAPDKSGLPSDRFSAERTGGSVSTLTIQRTQQEDSAVYLCASSLGLAEIQETQYFGPGTRLLVL.

This chain links TRBV30 with TRBJ1-1, with D uncertain. The ends were cut back, 3 bases at V and 5 bases at J, with 7 bases in the middle. CDR1 is GTSNPN, CDR2 SVGIG, per germline (reference sequence). CDR3 length: 11 amino acids. CDR3 in amino acids: CAWRGRTEAFF. The CDR3 DNA is TGTGCCTGGAGGGGAAGGACTGAAGCTTTCTTT.

This chain links TRBV14 with TRBJ2-1; no clear D gene. V was shortened by 4 bases and J by 0 bases, with 10 bases between the two germline ends. The CDR3 spans 15 residues. From germline, CDR1 is SGHDN and CDR2 FVKESK. This chain's CDR3 is CASSPSASSYNEQFF. The CDR3 coding sequence is TGTGCCAGCAGCCCGAGCGCAAGCTCCTACAATGAGCAGTTCTTC.

The chain uses TRBV19 and TRBJ2-6; D not resolved. The CDR3 is 14 amino acids. V was cut by 9 bases and J by 0 bases, with 9 bases left in between. Germline loops: CDR1 LNHDA, CDR2 SQIVND (reference sequence). CDR3: CASLQSSGANVLTF. The CDR3 DNA reads as TGTGCCAGCCTCCAGAGCTCTGGGGCCAACGTCCTGACTTTC.

As for this clone: This sample includes further DNA sequences coding for the same CDR3. CDR3 DNA sequence: TGTGCCAGCAGTTTCGGTGGAAACACCATATATTTT. Translating gives CASSFGGNTIYF. This rearrangement joins TRBV12-3 or TRBV12-4 to TRBJ1-3; D is unresolved. Between the trimmed V and J ends, which lost 3 bases and 3 bases, there was a span of 3 bases. This CDR3 is 12 amino acids long.

The chain couples TRBV25-1 to TRBJ1-5; D might be TRBD1 (5 bases). Germline V CDR1 and CDR2: MGHDK, SYGVNS. CDR3 length: 14 amino acids. Trimming took off 2 bases at V and 5 bases at J, with 10 bases between the two ends. As DNA, the CDR3 is TGTGCCAGCAGTGAACGGACGGGGCATCAGCCCCAGCATTTT. It codes for CASSERTGHQPQHF.

The rearrangement links TRBV9 to TRBJ2-5, with TRBD2 matching over 9 bases. Trimming cost V 0 bases and J 2 bases; bases outside gene matches: 5. This CDR3 has 16 residues. Germline lookup yields CDR1 SGDLS and CDR2 YYNGEE. The CDR3 spells CASSVAPAGGQETQYF. CDR3 DNA: TGTGCCAGCAGCGTAGCCCCAGCGGGGGGTCAAGAGACCCAGTACTTC.

This chain connects TRBV19 to TRBJ2-7, with TRBD1 identical over 10 bases. The CDR3 sequence is 15 residues long. The V gene end was trimmed by 7 bases and the J gene end by 2 bases; junction bases not matched to a gene: 8. Germline lookup yields CDR1 LNHDA and CDR2 SQIVND (reference sequence). CDR3 nucleotide sequence: TGTGCCAGTACCCGGGACAGGGGAAAACCCTACGAGCAGTACTTC. This gives the protein CASTRDRGKPYEQYF.

This chain's CDR3 is CASSSRDTRGELFF. The CDR3 region has the DNA TGTGCCAGCAGCAGTCGGGACACCCGCGGGGAGCTGTTTTTT. The chain has TRBV9 and TRBJ2-2; a weak D match, TRBD1 (6 bases). Per the germline V gene, CDR1 is SGDLS and CDR2 is YYNGEE. Trimming left V 4 bases short and J 7 bases short, with 14 bases between. The CDR3 length is 14 residues. Full variable domain (missing parts from reference TRBV9 and TRBJ2-2): DSGVTQTPKHLITATGQRVTLRCSPRSGDLSVYWYQQSLDQGLQFLIQYYNGEERAKGNILERFSAQQFPDLHSELNLSSLELGDSALYFCASSSRDTRGELFFGEGSRLTVL.

This chain uses TRBV11-3 with TRBJ2-1; 9 bases agree with TRBD1. The CDR3 consists of 14 residues. The J segment lost 10 bases and the V segment lost 8 bases, leaving 12 bases of the junction unmatched. The V gene's germline CDR1 is SGHNT and CDR2 YENEEA. The CDR3 reads CASGPGQGTGEQFF. CDR3 bases: TGTGCCAGCGGTCCGGGACAGGGTACTGGCGAGCAGTTCTTC. Full variable domain (missing parts from reference TRBV11-3 and TRBJ2-1): EAGVVQSPRYKIIEKKQPVAFWCNPISGHNTLYWYLQNLGQGPELLIRYENEEAVDDSQLPKDRFSAERLKGVDSTLKIQPAELGDSAVYLCASGPGQGTGEQFFGPGTRLTVL.

The chain links TRBV6-6 to TRBJ2-3; no clear D. Germline V CDR1 and CDR2: MNHNY, SVGAGI (reference sequence). This CDR3 is built from 12 residues. V was clipped by 5 bases and J by 5 bases, with 8 bases between them. The CDR3 DNA sequence: TGTGCCAGCAGTGGCCACTTAGATACGCAGTATTTT. This sequence encodes CASSGHLDTQYF.

The chain is built from TRBV19 and TRBJ1-1, with 8 positions matching TRBD1. CDR1 is LNHDA and CDR2 is SQIVND in the germline V gene (reference sequence). This CDR3 has 14 amino acids. The J segment lost 4 bases and the V segment lost 4 bases, leaving 5 bases of the junction unmatched. CDR3: CASSTIGQGTEAFF. The DNA of the CDR3 is TGTGCCAGTAGTACCATAGGACAGGGCACTGAAGCTTTCTTT.

V usage is TRBV6-4 and J usage is TRBJ1-2; D is unclear. V dropped 5 bases and J dropped 12 bases, with 7 bases sitting between them. The CDR3 has 9 residues. Per germline, CDR1 MRHNA and CDR2 SNTAGT. The CDR3 reads CASSTGHTF. The CDR3 DNA sequence: TGTGCCAGCAGTACGGGCCACACCTTC.